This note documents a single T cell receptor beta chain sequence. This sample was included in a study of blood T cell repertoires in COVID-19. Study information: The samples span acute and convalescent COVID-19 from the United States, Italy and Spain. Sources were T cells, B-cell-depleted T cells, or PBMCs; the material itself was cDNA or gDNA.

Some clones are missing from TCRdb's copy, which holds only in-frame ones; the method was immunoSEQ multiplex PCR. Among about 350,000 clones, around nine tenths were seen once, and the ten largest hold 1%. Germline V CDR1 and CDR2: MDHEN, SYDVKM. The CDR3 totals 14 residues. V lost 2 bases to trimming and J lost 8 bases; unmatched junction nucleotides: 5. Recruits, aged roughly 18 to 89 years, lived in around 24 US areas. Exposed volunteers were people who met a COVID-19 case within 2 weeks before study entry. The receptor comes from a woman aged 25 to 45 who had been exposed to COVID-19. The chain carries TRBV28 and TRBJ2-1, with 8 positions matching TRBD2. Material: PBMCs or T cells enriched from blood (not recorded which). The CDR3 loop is CASSLLHSGDEQFF. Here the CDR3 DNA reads TGTGCCAGCAGTTTACTTCATAGCGGGGATGAGCAGTTCTTC. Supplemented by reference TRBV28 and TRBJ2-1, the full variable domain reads DVKVTQSSRYLVKRTGEKVFLECVQDMDHENMFWYRQDPGLGLRLIYFSYDVKMKEKGDIPEGYSVSREKKERFSLILESASTNQTSMYLCASSLLHSGDEQFFGPGTRLTVL.